This TCR beta chain was recorded in a study of T-cell memory formation after mild COVID-19. This clonotype has a count of ten or more. The antigen is not known. Study results and caveats: Some clones that responded turned up in pre-infection memory, which suggests that cross-reactive memory joined in. The study found balanced CD4/CD8 in clones contracting day 15 to 85 and a CD4+ lean in later expanders.

TCRalpha and TCRbeta libraries used 5'RACE with constant-segment primers and UMIs. TCRdb reprocessed the 5' RACE reads with MiXCR, giving one entry per CDR3 protein. The data show about 360,000 distinct CDR3 sequences, around an eighth seen once. The CDR3 totals 13 residues. Germline V gene sequence: CDR1 SGHRS, CDR2 YFSETQ. The junction had 3 bases not matched to a gene; V was cut back by 0 bases and J by 9 bases. The source of this sequence is a man aged 18 to 30 who had mild COVID-19 (a few samples of this study predate the infection). Cell type and time point are not known. The specimen was PBMCs or a T cell subset sorted from them (not recorded which). The chain combines TRBV5-1 with TRBJ2-1; 7 bases are a match to TRBD1. The CDR3 DNA is TGCGCCAGCAGCTTGGGTAGGGACAGTGAGCAGTTCTTC. This codes for CASSLGRDSEQFF. Variable domain in full (rest from reference TRBV5-1 and TRBJ2-1): KAGVTQTPRYLIKTRGQQVTLSCSPISGHRSVSWYQQTPGQGLQFLFEYFSETQRNKGNFPGRFSGRQFSNSRSEMNVSTLELGDSALYLCASSLGRDSEQFFGPGTRLTVL.